The subject of this entry is one T cell receptor beta chain. This specimen belongs to a study of blood T cell repertoires in COVID-19. The V end was cut by 5 bases, the J end by 3 bases, with 16 bases between. Germline V gene lookup returns CDR1 LNHDA and CDR2 SQIVND (reference sequence). The CDR3 has 15 residues. Cohort assignment relied on participant-reported clinical history. TCRdb's table, derived via immunoSEQ multiplex PCR, lists solely in-frame clones and lacks some. The sample includes a few hundred thousand clones, around 91% of them seen just once. The source of this sequence is a man in his late teens or twenties who had recovered from COVID-19. The chain has TRBV19 and TRBJ1-1; possible D gene TRBD1, 5 bases. Source material: PBMCs or T cells enriched from blood (not recorded which). The CDR3 here is CASSPRTYGDTEAFF. In DNA, the CDR3 is TGTGCCAGTAGTCCCCGGACATATGGAGACACTGAAGCTTTCTTT.